Following are 9 T cell receptor beta chains from one sample sequenced in a study of blood T cells in healthy people across ages. A second PCR, run for roughly 7 to 11 cycles, used a sample-barcoded 5' primer plus a J-beta primer mix. Each CDR3 protein gets one entry after TCRdb re-called the 5' RACE reads with MiXCR. The sample holds 1,500,000 or so distinct CDR3 sequences, roughly 43% seen once. The specimen was blood. Every receptor here comes from a woman younger than 35 in good health.

The CDR3 DNA reads TGCAGTGCTAGGGGCAGGGCTGGCGGGGAGCTGTTTTTT. It codes for CSARGRAGGELFF. This chain links TRBV20-1 with TRBJ2-2, with D maybe TRBD1 (5 bases). The V gene lost 3 bases and the J gene lost 7 bases, with 12 bases spanning the gap. The CDR3 sequence is 13 residues long. Germline loops: CDR1 DFQATT, CDR2 SNEGSKA (reference sequence).

The rearrangement uses TRBV6-2 or TRBV6-3 and TRBJ2-7, with D perhaps matching TRBD2 (7 bases). Germline values: CDR1 MNHEY, CDR2 SVGEGT. The CDR3 consists of 13 residues. V was cut by 11 bases and J by 3 bases, with 17 bases left in between. The CDR3 coding sequence is TGTGCCGGTCGGGGGGACATGGACTACGAGCAGTACTTC. It yields the protein CAGRGDMDYEQYF.

The V call is TRBV30, the J call TRBJ2-3, with a weak D call TRBD2 (6 bases). Deletions cut 1 base from V and 2 bases from J, with 10 bases between. The CDR3 extends over 14 amino acids. The V gene's germline CDR1 is GTSNPN and CDR2 SVGIG (reference sequence). The CDR3 reads CAWSGTGDTDTQYF. The CDR3, as DNA: TGTGCCTGGAGTGGGACGGGGGACACAGATACGCAGTATTTT.

The chain joins TRBV7-2 to TRBJ1-1, with 10 bases fitting TRBD1. CDR3 size: 16 residues. Germline V gene lookup returns CDR1 SGHTA and CDR2 FQGNSA. V lost 5 bases and J lost 5; bases outside the gene matches: 11. CDR3 loop: CASSLSGTGVLTEAFF. The DNA for the CDR3 is TGTGCCAGCAGCCTCTCCGGGACAGGGGTGTTAACTGAAGCTTTCTTT.

The V gene is TRBV12-3 or TRBV12-4, the J gene TRBJ1-5, with 7 bases that match TRBD1. The V segment lost 9 bases and the J segment 3 bases; nucleotides outside the gene matches: 11. The CDR3 loop spans 15 amino acids. The CDR3 DNA reads as TGTGCCAGACCACTCGACAGGGTTCACAATCAGCCCCAGCATTTT. Translated, it gives CARPLDRVHNQPQHF.

This clonotype was seen at least ten times. The CDR3 is CASSSQVQQFF. The DNA for the CDR3 is TGTGCCAGCAGTTCACAGGTTCAGCAGTTCTTC. V gene TRBV28 combines with J gene TRBJ2-1; the D gene is possibly TRBD1 (5 bases). Per the germline V gene, CDR1 is MDHEN and CDR2 is SYDVKM. The CDR3 extends over 11 amino acids. V was cut by 4 bases and J by 11 bases, with 9 bases left in between.

The rearrangement uses TRBV18 and TRBJ2-1; 10 nucleotides line up with TRBD2. The J call may be mistaken, given a closer DNA end match to TRBJ2-7. Germline V gene lookup returns CDR1 KGHSH and CDR2 LQKENI. This CDR3 region has 16 residues. The CDR3 region has the DNA TGTGCCAGCTCACCAACTAGCGGGATGGGATACAATGAGCAGTACTTC. This codes for CASSPTSGMGYNEQYF.

V gene TRBV6-6 combines with J gene TRBJ2-3, with 8 bases fitting TRBD2. Per germline, CDR1 MNHNY and CDR2 SVGAGI (reference sequence). V was clipped by 2 bases and J by 2 bases; unmatched bases: 6. The CDR3 spans 16 residues. DNA of the CDR3: TGTGCCAGCAGTTACGGGGCGGGAGGTCACACAGATACGCAGTATTTT. Translation gives CASSYGAGGHTDTQYF.

This chain links TRBV20-1 with TRBJ2-1; a weak D match, TRBD1 (6 bases). CDR3 size: 14 residues. The germline gives CDR1 DFQATT, CDR2 SNEGSKA (reference sequence). The V and J ends lost 6 bases and 2 bases respectively, with 14 bases between them. CDR3 loop: CSALDGTTYNEQFF. The CDR3 nucleotides are TGCAGTGCGTTGGATGGGACAACCTACAATGAGCAGTTCTTC.